The 23 T cell receptor beta chains listed next were all sequenced from one sample in a study of memory CD4+ T cells and cytomegalovirus serostatus. Single viable CD3+CD4+CD8-CD45RO+ cells were sorted as the memory CD4+ T cells. This table comes from immunoSEQ multiplex PCR, and its TCRdb copy is limited to in-frame clones, with some not included. The sample holds about 64,000 clones, 75% to 80% seen once. The sample consisted of memory CD4+ T cells from blood. These receptors originate from an adult in good health and CMV-seronegative.

This chain connects TRBV6-5 to TRBJ1-5; no definite D call. Germline V CDR1 and CDR2: MNHEY, SVGAGI. This CDR3 comprises 14 residues. Trimming removed 1 base at V and 2 bases at J, with 6 bases between. The CDR3 protein is CASSYWSGNQPQHF. In nucleotides, the CDR3 is TGTGCCAGCAGTTACTGGAGTGGCAATCAGCCCCAGCATTTT.

The chain carries TRBV19 and TRBJ2-5, with D possibly TRBD1 on 5 matching bases. Germline V gene sequence: CDR1 LNHDA, CDR2 SQIVND (reference sequence). V lost 7 bases and J 5 bases, leaving 17 bases between the germline ends. There are 14 residues in the CDR3. In nucleotides, the CDR3 is TGTGCCAGTACGAGTGGCAGGGCTTGGGAGACCCAGTACTTC. The encoded protein is CASTSGRAWETQYF. Variable domain in full (rest from reference TRBV19 and TRBJ2-5): DGGITQSPKYLFRKEGQNVTLSCEQNLNHDAMYWYRQDPGQGLRLIYYSQIVNDFQKGDIAEGYSVSREKKESFPLTVTSAQKNPTAFYLCASTSGRAWETQYFGPGTRLLVL.

V is TRBV6-6 and J is TRBJ1-1, with 7 bases aligning to TRBD1. V lost 6 bases to trimming and J lost 8 bases; unmatched junction nucleotides: 3. The CDR3 has 11 residues. Germline CDR1 is MNHNY and CDR2 is SVGAGI (reference sequence). The CDR3 DNA reads as TGTGCCAGCAGCAGGGGGACGGAAGCTTTCTTT. Translation gives CASSRGTEAFF.

The genes are TRBV10-3 and TRBJ1-1; TRBD1 aligns across 8 bases. CDR1 is ENHRY, CDR2 SYGVKD, per germline. The length of the CDR3 is 14 residues. V lost 6 bases, J lost 4 bases, and 7 bases stayed unmatched. The CDR3 DNA reads as TGTGCCATCAGAGAGGACAGGGTGAGCACTGAAGCTTTCTTT. Translated, it gives CAIREDRVSTEAFF.

This clone was seen a few times. This sequence joins TRBV18 and TRBJ2-3; D is possibly TRBD1 (7 bases). Germline CDR1 is KGHSH and CDR2 is LQKENI. The CDR3 consists of 15 residues. Between the trimmed V and J ends, which lost 10 bases and 7 bases, there was a span of 24 bases. The CDR3 here is CATQGDPRRDNTQYF. In nucleotides, the CDR3 is TGTGCCACCCAGGGGGACCCACGGCGGGATAATACGCAGTATTTT.

This clone is labeled medium-sized. The chain employs TRBV28 and TRBJ1-3, with TRBD1 matching over 7 bases. With 6 bases clipped from V and 4 bases from J, the junction kept 6 bases outside the gene matches. Germline CDR1 is MDHEN and CDR2 is SYDVKM. The CDR3 contains 14 residues. The chain's CDR3 is CASRRRDSGNTIYF. Written as DNA, the CDR3 is TGTGCCAGCAGGCGCCGGGACAGCGGAAACACCATATATTTT. Full variable domain (missing parts from reference TRBV28 and TRBJ1-3): DVKVTQSSRYLVKRTGEKVFLECVQDMDHENMFWYRQDPGLGLRLIYFSYDVKMKEKGDIPEGYSVSREKKERFSLILESASTNQTSMYLCASRRRDSGNTIYFGEGSWLTVV.

This rearrangement joins TRBV6-1 to TRBJ1-4, with 11 bases fitting TRBD1. The germline gives CDR1 MNHNS, CDR2 SASEGT. This CDR3 is built from 14 residues. The trim removed 8 bases at V and 4 bases at J, leaving 3 bases unmatched. CDR3 in amino acids: CASGQGAYNEKLFF. The DNA of the CDR3 is TGTGCCAGCGGACAGGGGGCGTATAATGAAAAACTGTTTTTT.

This chain links TRBV10-3 with TRBJ2-2; TRBD1 might be the D (5 bases). This CDR3 comprises 15 residues. CDR1 is ENHRY, CDR2 SYGVKD, per germline. Trimming took 2 bases from V and 5 from J, leaving 12 bases between them. The CDR3 loop is CAISEGAVFTGELFF. The CDR3 coding sequence is TGTGCCATCAGTGAGGGGGCAGTTTTTACCGGGGAGCTGTTTTTT.

The chain has TRBV2 and TRBJ1-5; 9 nucleotides agree with TRBD1. Trimming cost V 5 bases and J 6 bases; bases outside gene matches: 8. Germline CDR1 SNHLY, CDR2 FYNNEI. The CDR3 contains 15 residues. DNA of the CDR3: TGTGCCAGCAGTCCCGGGACAGGGAGGGGTCAGCCCCAGCATTTT. It yields the protein CASSPGTGRGQPQHF.

Of note for this clone: Other nucleotide sequences from this sample produce the same CDR3. The chain is built from TRBV11-2 and TRBJ2-2, with D unclear. The CDR3 length is 14 residues. Germline values: CDR1 SGHAT, CDR2 FQNNGV. Trimming took 1 base from V and 0 from J, leaving 3 bases between them. The chain's CDR3 is CASSLGANTGELFF. CDR3 in DNA: TGTGCCAGCAGCTTAGGAGCGAACACCGGGGAGCTGTTTTTT.

This clone was observed once. The V and J genes are TRBV11-2 and TRBJ1-3; 8 nucleotides line up with TRBD1. J gave up 2 bases and V 7 bases, and 10 bases lay outside the gene matches. CDR1 SGHAT and CDR2 FQNNGV come from the germline V gene. The CDR3 totals 16 residues. This CDR3 reads CASNPGPDRAGNTIYF. The CDR3 DNA sequence: TGTGCCAGCAACCCTGGGCCGGACAGGGCTGGAAACACCATATATTTT.

This chain links TRBV12-5 with TRBJ2-1; possible D gene TRBD2, 6 bases. This CDR3 region has 13 residues. Trimming cost V 9 bases and J 16 bases, with 25 bases left between them. In germline, CDR1 is LGHNT, CDR2 FRNRAP. Written as DNA, the CDR3 is TGTGCTAGCCATAGGCCGGGGGAGCGAAGGCTCTTCTTC. Residues: CASHRPGERRLFF. Full variable domain (missing parts from reference TRBV12-5 and TRBJ2-1): DARVTQTPRHKVTEMGQEVTMRCQPILGHNTVFWYRQTMMQGLELLAYFRNRAPLDDSGMPKDRFSAEMPDATLATLKIQPSEPRDSAVYFCASHRPGERRLFFGPGTRLTVL.

This chain joins TRBV11-2 and TRBJ2-2; the D is unclear. The length of the CDR3 is 14 residues. V was clipped by 4 bases and J by 2 bases, with 8 bases between them. Germline V gene lookup returns CDR1 SGHAT and CDR2 FQNNGV. This CDR3 reads CASSSSVNTGELFF. The DNA of the CDR3 is TGTGCCAGCAGCTCCAGCGTAAACACCGGGGAGCTGTTTTTT.

The chain recombines TRBV29-1 with TRBJ2-1, with D possibly being TRBD1 (5 bases). This CDR3 has 13 amino acids. The germline V and J ends were trimmed by 3 bases and 4 bases, with 10 bases remaining between them. Germline V gene lookup returns CDR1 SQVTM and CDR2 ANQGSEA. This CDR3 reads CSVEGQEYNEQFF. DNA of the CDR3: TGCAGCGTTGAGGGGCAGGAGTACAATGAGCAGTTCTTC.

The J gene is TRBJ2-1, the V gene TRBV7-6; maybe TRBD1 (5 bases). V was cut by 4 bases and J by 12 bases, with 16 bases left in between. Germline CDR1 and CDR2: SGHVS and FNYEAQ. The CDR3 is 13 residues long. CDR3 sequence reads: CASSSDVGASQFF. DNA of the CDR3: TGTGCCAGCAGCTCCGACGTAGGGGCATCGCAGTTCTTC.

V gene TRBV4-3 combines with J gene TRBJ2-7; D is ambiguous. V lost 0 bases and J 4 bases, leaving 13 bases between the germline ends. Germline V lookup: CDR1 LGHNA, CDR2 YSLEER. This CDR3 has 15 amino acids. CDR3 sequence (DNA): TGCGCCAGCAGCCAAGATGCCCGCCCGCAGTACGAGCAGTACTTC. Amino acids: CASSQDARPQYEQYF.

The chain is built from TRBV28 and TRBJ2-3; 9 bases align to TRBD2. The CDR3 sequence is 14 residues long. Germline CDR1 is MDHEN and CDR2 is SYDVKM. V was pared by 3 bases and J by 6 bases, with 4 bases of the junction left unmatched. The CDR3 spells CASSFSGSGDTQYF. The CDR3 DNA reads as TGTGCCAGCAGTTTTAGCGGGAGTGGGGATACGCAGTATTTT.

J is TRBJ1-3 and V is TRBV10-2; D unclear. Germline lookup yields CDR1 WSHSY and CDR2 SAAADI. Trimming removed 3 bases from V and 1 base from J, with 1 base in between. This CDR3 has 12 amino acids. The CDR3 DNA follows: TGCGCCAGCAGTGATTCTGGAAACACCATATATTTT. It specifies CASSDSGNTIYF.

The V and J genes are TRBV7-2 and TRBJ2-1; possibly TRBD1 for D (6 bases). In germline, CDR1 is SGHTA, CDR2 FQGNSA. The CDR3 is made up of 12 amino acids. V lost 5 bases and J 6 bases, leaving 8 bases between the germline ends. The CDR3 sequence: CASSRQVNEQFF. The CDR3 DNA is TGTGCCAGCAGCCGACAGGTCAATGAGCAGTTCTTC. Together with reference TRBV7-2 and TRBJ2-1, the CDR3 gives the full variable domain: GAGVSQSPSNKVTEKGKDVELRCDPISGHTALYWYRQSLGQGLEFLIYFQGNSAPDKSGLPSDRFSAERTGGSVSTLTIQRTQQEDSAVYLCASSRQVNEQFFGPGTRLTVL.

The chain couples TRBV28 to TRBJ1-5; D remains ambiguous. The CDR3 totals 12 residues. V was cut by 10 bases and J by 6 bases, with 13 bases left in between. Germline V gives CDR1 MDHEN, CDR2 SYDVKM. The CDR3 DNA reads TGTGCCATCCGGACGGGTGGTCAGCCCCAGCATTTT. This translates into CAIRTGGQPQHF.

V usage is TRBV4-1 and J usage is TRBJ1-1; D is unclear. The V and J ends lost 2 bases and 3 bases respectively, with 13 bases between them. This CDR3 has 15 amino acids. Germline V gives CDR1 MGHRA, CDR2 YSYEKL. This CDR3 is CASSQFVGAHTEAFF. CDR3 nucleotide sequence: TGCGCCAGCAGCCAATTCGTGGGTGCTCACACTGAAGCTTTCTTT.

The chain uses TRBV18 and TRBJ1-1; TRBD1 might be the D (5 bases). Germline V gives CDR1 KGHSH, CDR2 LQKENI. The CDR3 is 13 residues long. V lost 5 bases and J 11 bases, leaving 18 bases between the germline ends. The CDR3 DNA sequence: TGTGCCAGCTCATCAGACCAACAGGCGCACGCTTTCTTT. Translated, it gives CASSSDQQAHAFF.

The rearrangement uses TRBV5-4 and TRBJ2-7; D is perhaps TRBD2 (6 bases). V lost 6 bases, J lost 0 bases, and 16 bases lay in between. CDR1 and CDR2 (germline): SGHNT, YYREEE (reference sequence). This CDR3 is 15 amino acids long. DNA for the CDR3: TGTGCCAGCACTCTAGGGACTTCCAGCTCCTACGAGCAGTACTTC. Amino acid sequence: CASTLGTSSSYEQYF. The full variable domain, its missing parts supplied by reference TRBV5-4 and TRBJ2-7, is ETGVTQSPTHLIKTRGQQVTLRCSSQSGHNTVSWYQQALGQGPQFIFQYYREEENGRGNFPPRFSGLQFPNYSSELNVNALELDDSALYLCASTLGTSSSYEQYFGPGTRLTVT.